The text below deals with one TCR beta chain. These data belong to a study of blood T cell repertoires in COVID-19. For the study at large: Donors in the United States, Italy and Spain gave samples during acute or convalescent COVID-19. T cells, B-cell-depleted T cells, or PBMCs provided the cDNA or gDNA that served as material.

TCRdb's table, derived via immunoSEQ multiplex PCR, lists solely in-frame clones and lacks some. The sample holds about 280,000 clones, 85% to 90% seen once. The length of the CDR3 is 18 residues. Trimming took off 3 bases at V and 1 base at J, with 21 bases between the two ends. The germline V gene has CDR1 SGHDT and CDR2 YYEEEE. This receptor was identified in a man aged 35-49 years with acute or convalescent COVID-19. Sequencing was carried out using peripheral blood. The chain has TRBV5-6 and TRBJ2-3, with D possibly matching TRBD2 (6 bases). CDR3: CASSWRALMGVGTDTQYF. The CDR3 bases are TGTGCCAGCAGCTGGAGGGCGTTGATGGGGGTAGGCACAGATACGCAGTATTTT.